This TCR beta chain came from a study of CD8 T cells in Susac syndrome. The germline V gene has CDR1 DFQATT and CDR2 SNEGSKA (reference sequence). The germline V and J ends were trimmed by 6 bases and 8 bases, with 11 bases remaining between them. This CDR3 has 11 amino acids. Random hexamers were used to reverse transcribe an amount of about 0.45 to 1 ug RNA. Across 54 Vbeta and 13 Jbeta, immunoSEQ multiplex PCR amplified TCR beta CDR3. TCRdb used MiXCR to reprocess the immunoSEQ multiplex PCR reads, holding one entry per CDR3 protein. Of 170,000 or so distinct CDR3 sequences in the sample, approximately 93% were seen once. Sequencing targeted TCR beta in blood CD8+ and CD4+ T cells.

The genes are TRBV20-1 and TRBJ2-1; tentative D call: TRBD2 (6 bases). The sample consisted of CD4+ T cells from PBMCs. This TCR derives from a human donor with multiple sclerosis. CDR3 sequence (DNA): TGCAGTGCCAAAACGGGGGATGAGCAGTTCTTC. Protein: CSAKTGDEQFF.